A selection of T cell receptor beta chains follows, all from one sample in a study. Each CDR3 protein is one row after TCRdb ran MiXCR on the 5' RACE reads. The sample lists fewer than 80,000 distinct CDR3 sequences; about 20% were seen once. The sequencing sample was made of memory CD4+ T cells sorted from a lymph node. The receptors stem from a female donor with breast cancer. Each CDR3 is given with its conserved first and last residue. The order of the fields is V gene, CDR3 length, clone size, CDR3 protein. Rows may omit the clone size; those that give it use once, few, many or a size class.

TRBV5-6,12,few,CASSLGQGKAFF
TRBV5-1,15,few,CASSRLAEQIYEQYF
TRBV4-1,17,few,CASSRPSGTGLNTEACF
TRBV7-2,15,few,CASSATGRGGETQYF
TRBV7-9,14,few,CASSMDRGNYGYTF
TRBV6-1,16,few,CASRRRQGPAGNEQFF
TRBV11-2,16,-,CASSSRTGSNTGELFF
TRBV6-6,13,-,CASRGGMNTEALF
TRBV7-2,16,-,CASSAPAGSLYSPLHF
TRBV5-1,14,medium-sized,CASSLEDGGTEAFF
TRBV24-1,13,few,CATSVAAMGEQFF